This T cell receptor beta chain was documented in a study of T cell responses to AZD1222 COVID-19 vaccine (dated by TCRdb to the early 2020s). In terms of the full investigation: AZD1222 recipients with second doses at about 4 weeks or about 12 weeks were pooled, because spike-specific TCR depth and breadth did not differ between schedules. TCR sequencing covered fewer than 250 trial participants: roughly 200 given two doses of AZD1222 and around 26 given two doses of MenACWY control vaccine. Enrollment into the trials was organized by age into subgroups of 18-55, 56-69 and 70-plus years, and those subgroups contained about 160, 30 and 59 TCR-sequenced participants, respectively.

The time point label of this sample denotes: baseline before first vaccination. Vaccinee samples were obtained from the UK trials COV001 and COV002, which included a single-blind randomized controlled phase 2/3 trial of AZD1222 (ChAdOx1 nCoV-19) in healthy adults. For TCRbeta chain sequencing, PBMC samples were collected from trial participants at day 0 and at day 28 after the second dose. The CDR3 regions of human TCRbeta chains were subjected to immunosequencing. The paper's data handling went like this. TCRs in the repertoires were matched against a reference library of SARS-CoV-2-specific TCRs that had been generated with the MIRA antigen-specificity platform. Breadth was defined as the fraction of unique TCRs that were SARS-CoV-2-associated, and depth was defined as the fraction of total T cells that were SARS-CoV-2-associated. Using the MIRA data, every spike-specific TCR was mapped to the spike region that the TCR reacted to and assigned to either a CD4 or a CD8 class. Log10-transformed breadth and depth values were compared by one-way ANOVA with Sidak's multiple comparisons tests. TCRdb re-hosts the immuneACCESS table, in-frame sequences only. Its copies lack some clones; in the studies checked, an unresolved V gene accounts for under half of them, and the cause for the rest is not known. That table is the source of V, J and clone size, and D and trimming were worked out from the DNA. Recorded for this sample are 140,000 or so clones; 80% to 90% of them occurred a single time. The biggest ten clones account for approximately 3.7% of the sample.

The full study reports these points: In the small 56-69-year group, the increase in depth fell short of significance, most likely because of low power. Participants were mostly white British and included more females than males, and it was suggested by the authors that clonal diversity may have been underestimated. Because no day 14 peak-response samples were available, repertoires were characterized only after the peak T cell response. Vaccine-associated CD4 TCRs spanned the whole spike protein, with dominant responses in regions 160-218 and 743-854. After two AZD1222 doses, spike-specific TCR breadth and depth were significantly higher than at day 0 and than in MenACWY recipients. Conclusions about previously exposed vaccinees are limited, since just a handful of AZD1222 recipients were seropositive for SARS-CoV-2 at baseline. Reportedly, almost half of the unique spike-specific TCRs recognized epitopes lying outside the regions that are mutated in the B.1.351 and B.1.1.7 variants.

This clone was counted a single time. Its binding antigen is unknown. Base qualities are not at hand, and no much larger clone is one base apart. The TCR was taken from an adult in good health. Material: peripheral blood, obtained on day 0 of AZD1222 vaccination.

The CDR3 here reads CASSSGLEETQYF. At the DNA level, the sequence is TGTGCCAGCAGCTCCGGACTGGAAGAGACCCAGTACTTC. This chain joins TRBV11-3 to TRBJ2-5; tentative D gene TRBD2, with 5 bases matching. The CDR3 starts with the cysteine, ends with the phenylalanine, and has 13 residues. Only the CDR3 portion is preserved as DNA: 39 bases, with reading frame beginning at the first base. Relative to germline, V is 4 bases shorter and J is 3 bases shorter, with 9 bases between their ends. CDR1 is given as SGHNT and CDR2 as YENEEA, both from the germline V gene.